These T cell receptor beta chains were read from a single sample in a study of OX40 agonist ivuxolimab in advanced cancers. The assay was immunoSEQ multiplex PCR, and TCRdb's table has in-frame clones only and misses some. In the table there are about 25,000 clones, around 85% of which are singletons. The source was CD4+ or CD8+ T cells sorted from blood, collected in a trial of the OX40 agonist ivuxolimab. All receptors come from an adult with an advanced solid tumor such as melanoma, head and neck, liver or kidney cancer. CDR3s include the opening cysteine and the closing phenylalanine or tryptophan. D genes are given only for firm matches. Clone size, where shown, is once, few, many, or a class for clones that have expanded.

V: TRBV6-5
J: TRBJ2-5
D: TRBD2
size: .
CDR3: CASGDGGRLETQYF
DNA: TGTGCCAGCGGGGATGGCGGGAGGCTAGAGACCCAGTACTTC

V: TRBV28
J: TRBJ2-7
D: .
size: .
CDR3: CASSWASDEQYF
DNA: TGTGCCAGCAGCTGGGCTTCTGACGAGCAGTACTTC

V: TRBV28
J: TRBJ2-4
D: .
size: .
CDR3: CASTPLDMKNIQYF
DNA: TGTGCCAGCACCCCCTTGGACATGAAAAACATTCAGTACTTC

V: TRBV29-1
J: TRBJ2-1
D: .
size: .
CDR3: CSVVQGSSYNEQFF
DNA: TGCAGCGTTGTACAGGGTAGCTCCTACAATGAGCAGTTCTTC

V: TRBV6-5
J: TRBJ2-7
D: .
size: .
CDR3: CASSSIYEQYF
DNA: TGTGCCAGCAGTTCCATTTACGAGCAGTACTTC

V: TRBV4-2
J: TRBJ2-1
D: .
size: .
CDR3: CASSHGNEQFF
DNA: TGTGCCAGCAGCCATGGCAATGAGCAGTTCTTC

V: TRBV28
J: TRBJ2-1
D: TRBD1
size: .
CDR3: CASSFSRDRGQGAANEQFF
DNA: TGTGCCAGCAGTTTTTCCCGGGACAGGGGGCAAGGGGCGGCGAATGAGCAGTTCTTC

V: TRBV28
J: TRBJ1-5
D: .
size: .
CDR3: CASSYADEPQHF
DNA: TGTGCCAGCAGTTACGCTGACGAGCCCCAGCATTTT

V: TRBV7-9
J: TRBJ2-7
D: .
size: .
CDR3: CASSPRDLPRYEQYF
DNA: TGTGCCAGCAGCCCTAGGGACCTACCTCGGTACGAGCAGTACTTC

V: TRBV27
J: TRBJ2-2
D: .
size: .
CDR3: CASSFRGDTGELFF
DNA: TGTGCCAGCAGTTTCCGTGGAGACACCGGGGAGCTGTTTTTT

V: TRBV4-2
J: TRBJ2-1
D: .
size: once
CDR3: CASSQGHYNEQFF
DNA: TGTGCCAGCAGCCAAGGACACTACAATGAGCAGTTCTTC

V: TRBV13
J: TRBJ2-7
D: TRBD1
size: .
CDR3: CASSSGQDYEQYF
DNA: TGTGCCAGCAGCTCGGGACAGGACTACGAGCAGTACTTC

V: TRBV6-5
J: TRBJ2-7
D: TRBD1
size: .
CDR3: CASRSDRVYEQYF
DNA: TGTGCCAGCAGATCAGACAGGGTCTACGAGCAGTACTTC

V: TRBV19
J: TRBJ1-1
D: TRBD1
size: .
CDR3: CASSIQSGGTEAFF
DNA: TGTGCCAGTAGTATACAATCAGGGGGCACTGAAGCTTTCTTT

V: TRBV10-3
J: TRBJ2-1
D: .
size: .
CDR3: CAISEGSEQFF
DNA: TGTGCCATCAGTGAAGGAAGTGAGCAGTTCTTC

V: TRBV13
J: TRBJ2-7
D: TRBD2
size: .
CDR3: CASSLGEGYEQYF
DNA: TGTGCCAGCAGCCTCGGGGAGGGATACGAGCAGTACTTC

V: TRBV6-5
J: TRBJ1-1
D: .
size: few
CDR3: CASSPTMTRKTEAFF
DNA: TGTGCCAGCAGTCCCACGATGACAAGAAAGACTGAAGCTTTCTTT

V: TRBV19
J: TRBJ2-7
D: TRBD1
size: .
CDR3: CASSIEGDRGPGEQYF
DNA: TGTGCCAGTAGTATAGAGGGGGACAGGGGGCCAGGGGAGCAGTACTTC

V: TRBV6-5
J: TRBJ2-7
D: .
size: .
CDR3: CATAREEQYF
DNA: TGTGCCACCGCCCGGGAGGAGCAGTACTTC

V: TRBV9
J: TRBJ1-1
D: TRBD1
size: .
CDR3: CASSEGGRTGEAFF
DNA: TGTGCCAGCAGCGAGGGTGGTAGGACAGGTGAAGCTTTCTTT

V: TRBV5-5
J: TRBJ1-4
D: .
size: .
CDR3: CASSLGDLSGEKLFF
DNA: TGTGCCAGCAGCTTGGGGGATCTTTCGGGGGAAAAACTGTTTTTT

V: TRBV6-6
J: TRBJ1-2
D: TRBD1
size: .
CDR3: CASSPGQPSIGYTF
DNA: TGTGCCAGCAGTCCGGGACAGCCCTCTATAGGCTACACCTTC

V: TRBV6-6
J: TRBJ2-3
D: TRBD2
size: once
CDR3: CASSYSAGGHTQYF
DNA: TGTGCCAGCAGTTACTCGGCGGGAGGGCATACGCAGTATTTT

V: TRBV5-4
J: TRBJ1-1
D: TRBD1
size: .
CDR3: CASSSSGGTEAFF
DNA: TGTGCCAGCAGCTCCTCAGGGGGCACTGAAGCTTTCTTT

V: TRBV5-6
J: TRBJ2-7
D: .
size: .
CDR3: CASSYIGTYYEQYF
DNA: TGTGCCAGCAGCTACATAGGGACTTACTACGAGCAGTACTTC

V: TRBV30
J: TRBJ2-7
D: .
size: .
CDR3: CASLKAPRYEQYF
DNA: TGTGCCTCCCTAAAGGCACCTCGCTACGAGCAGTACTTC